The T cell receptor (beta chain) under discussion was sequenced for a study of OX40 agonist ivuxolimab in advanced cancers. For the study at large: Having had anti-PD-1, anti-PD-L1 or anti-CTLA-4 therapy before was allowed, and approximately 40% had some.

With regard to this clone: Its antigen is as yet unknown.

Here immunoSEQ multiplex PCR was the method, and the copy in TCRdb shows in-frame clones only, minus some. This table holds around 99,000 clones, about 90% found once. Study-level results: More expanded clones were found, on average, in CD8+ than in CD4+ T cells. CD4+ and CD8+ blood T cells expanded clonally by week 6 at 0.1 to 3.0 mg/kg.

The sample was CD4+ or CD8+ T cells sorted from blood, taken in a trial of the OX40 agonist ivuxolimab. This TCR was sampled from an adult with an advanced solid tumor such as melanoma, head and neck, liver or kidney cancer.

CDR3 protein: CASSIGQGALNEQFF. DNA for the CDR3: TGTGCCAGTAGTATAGGACAGGGGGCTCTCAATGAGCAGTTCTTC. The chain couples TRBV19 to TRBJ2-1; 10 bases match TRBD1. Germline V gives CDR1 LNHDA, CDR2 SQIVND (reference sequence). With V trimmed by 1 base and J by 6 bases, 3 bases remained unmatched. This CDR3 is 15 amino acids long.